One and the same sample provided the 5 T cell receptor beta chains below, sequenced in a study of OX40 agonist ivuxolimab in advanced cancers. The data were produced by immunoSEQ multiplex PCR, yet TCRdb's version contains in-frame clones alone and is incomplete. The data hold under 50,000 clones, with about 80% observed a single time. The sequenced sample was CD4+ or CD8+ T cells sorted from blood, obtained in a trial of the OX40 agonist ivuxolimab. The receptors here all came from an adult with an advanced solid tumor such as melanoma, head and neck, liver or kidney cancer.

This chain joins TRBV6-5 and TRBJ1-2, with D unclear. CDR1 and CDR2 (germline): MNHEY, SVGAGI. Trimming left V 5 bases short and J 7 bases short, with 14 bases between. The CDR3 is 13 residues long. The CDR3 loop reads CASSNREASGYTF. CDR3 nucleotides: TGTGCCAGCAGTAACCGGGAAGCCAGTGGCTACACCTTC.

Only one count was recorded for this clone. The chain combines TRBV7-2 with TRBJ2-3, with D possibly TRBD2 on 5 matching bases. The germline V and J ends were trimmed by 5 bases and 5 bases, with 14 bases remaining between them. The germline V gene encodes CDR1 SGHTA and CDR2 FQGNSA. The CDR3 has 14 amino acids. The CDR3 reads CASSIQLGVDTQYF. CDR3 DNA sequence: TGTGCCAGCAGCATTCAACTCGGGGTAGATACGCAGTATTTT.

The V gene is TRBV7-2, the J gene TRBJ2-5, with 9 bases identical to TRBD2. The germline gives CDR1 SGHTA, CDR2 FQGNSA. The CDR3 spans 16 residues. Losses at the gene ends were 1 base for V and 0 bases for J; bases not matched to a gene: 3. CDR3: CASSLVAGGYQETQYF. In DNA form, the CDR3 reads TGTGCCAGCAGCTTAGTTGCGGGAGGGTACCAAGAGACCCAGTACTTC.

This clone was seen a handful of times. This chain links TRBV19 with TRBJ2-5; D remains unclear. CDR3 size: 14 residues. Trimming stripped 3 bases from V and 2 bases from J, with 10 bases between. Germline assignment: CDR1 LNHDA and CDR2 SQIVND (reference sequence). In DNA form, the CDR3 reads TGTGCCAGTAGTATCCCTGGGCTGCAAGAGACCCAGTACTTC. It is translated as CASSIPGLQETQYF. The complete variable domain, with remaining parts taken from reference TRBV19 and TRBJ2-5, reads DGGITQSPKYLFRKEGQNVTLSCEQNLNHDAMYWYRQDPGQGLRLIYYSQIVNDFQKGDIAEGYSVSREKKESFPLTVTSAQKNPTAFYLCASSIPGLQETQYFGPGTRLLVL.

The chain links TRBV6-1 to TRBJ1-5, with TRBD1 as a possible D gene (6 bases). The CDR3 runs 14 residues. Trimming stripped 4 bases from V and 3 bases from J, with 10 bases between. CDR1 is MNHNS, CDR2 SASEGT, per germline. CDR3 loop: CASSAGQNNQPQHF. In DNA form, the CDR3 reads TGTGCCAGCAGTGCTGGACAGAACAATCAGCCCCAGCATTTT.